These 5 T cell receptor beta chains originate from one sample sequenced in a study of shared clonotypes between healthy human individuals (dated by TCRdb to the early 2020s). Libraries were constructed by the immunoSEQ multiplex PCR assay. TCRdb provides this immuneACCESS table in a form limited to in-frame rearrangements. Some clones are lacking; in checked studies, under half of them reflect an unresolved V gene, and why the rest are absent is not known. Recorded for this sample are 950,000 to 1,100,000 clones; about 80% of them occurred a single time. Approximately 1.5% of the sample lies in the top ten. The sequencing sample was made of memory CD4+ T cells sorted from blood. Sample cell subset or site, as interpreted from the label and publication: CD45RA-negative fraction. The receptors stem from a man aged 18 to 35 in good health.

The chain couples TRBV10-3 to TRBJ2-3; D is perhaps TRBD1 (8 bases). V lost 2 bases to trimming and J lost 4 bases, with 16 bases between them. In germline, CDR1 is ENHRY, CDR2 SYGVKD. CDR3 length: 16 residues. The CDR3 bases are TGTGCCATCAGTGAGGGGCGGACAGGGAGGGCAGATACGCAGTATTTT. Translating it yields CAISEGRTGRADTQYF.

As DNA, the CDR3 is TGTGCCAGCAGCTCCCAGCACCGGACAGACGAAAAACTGTTTTTT. Translating gives CASSSQHRTDEKLFF. V and J are TRBV7-2 and TRBJ1-4; D is possibly TRBD1 (6 bases). Trimming removed 4 bases from V and 8 bases from J, with 17 bases in between. Germline assignment: CDR1 SGHTA and CDR2 FQGNSA. The CDR3 consists of 15 residues.

The chain couples TRBV7-9 to TRBJ2-5; D may be TRBD1 (5 bases). Germline-derived CDR1 and CDR2 are SEHNR and FQNEAQ (reference sequence). Trimming removed 5 bases at V and 11 bases at J, with 21 bases between. This CDR3 is 14 amino acids long. The CDR3 sequence: CASSPHQSRAVQYF. The DNA for the CDR3 is TGTGCCAGCAGCCCCCATCAATCCAGGGCGGTACAGTACTTC.

The chain links TRBV14 to TRBJ1-1; tentatively, D is TRBD1 (5 bases). The V gene lost 4 bases and the J gene lost 10 bases, with 10 bases spanning the gap. This CDR3 is 11 amino acids long. CDR1 and CDR2 from the germline V gene are SGHDN and FVKESK. The CDR3 region has the DNA TGTGCCAGCAGCCCCGGGGGGGTAGCTTTCTTT. Translated: CASSPGGVAFF.

This clone was counted a few times. The CDR3 is CASSPVTETQYF. The CDR3, as DNA: TGTGCCAGCTCCCCGGTGACAGAGACCCAGTACTTC. The chain links TRBV18 to TRBJ2-5; D is undetermined. Germline-derived CDR1 and CDR2 are KGHSH and LQKENI. V lost 6 bases to trimming and J lost 4 bases, with 9 bases between them. This CDR3 has 12 amino acids.